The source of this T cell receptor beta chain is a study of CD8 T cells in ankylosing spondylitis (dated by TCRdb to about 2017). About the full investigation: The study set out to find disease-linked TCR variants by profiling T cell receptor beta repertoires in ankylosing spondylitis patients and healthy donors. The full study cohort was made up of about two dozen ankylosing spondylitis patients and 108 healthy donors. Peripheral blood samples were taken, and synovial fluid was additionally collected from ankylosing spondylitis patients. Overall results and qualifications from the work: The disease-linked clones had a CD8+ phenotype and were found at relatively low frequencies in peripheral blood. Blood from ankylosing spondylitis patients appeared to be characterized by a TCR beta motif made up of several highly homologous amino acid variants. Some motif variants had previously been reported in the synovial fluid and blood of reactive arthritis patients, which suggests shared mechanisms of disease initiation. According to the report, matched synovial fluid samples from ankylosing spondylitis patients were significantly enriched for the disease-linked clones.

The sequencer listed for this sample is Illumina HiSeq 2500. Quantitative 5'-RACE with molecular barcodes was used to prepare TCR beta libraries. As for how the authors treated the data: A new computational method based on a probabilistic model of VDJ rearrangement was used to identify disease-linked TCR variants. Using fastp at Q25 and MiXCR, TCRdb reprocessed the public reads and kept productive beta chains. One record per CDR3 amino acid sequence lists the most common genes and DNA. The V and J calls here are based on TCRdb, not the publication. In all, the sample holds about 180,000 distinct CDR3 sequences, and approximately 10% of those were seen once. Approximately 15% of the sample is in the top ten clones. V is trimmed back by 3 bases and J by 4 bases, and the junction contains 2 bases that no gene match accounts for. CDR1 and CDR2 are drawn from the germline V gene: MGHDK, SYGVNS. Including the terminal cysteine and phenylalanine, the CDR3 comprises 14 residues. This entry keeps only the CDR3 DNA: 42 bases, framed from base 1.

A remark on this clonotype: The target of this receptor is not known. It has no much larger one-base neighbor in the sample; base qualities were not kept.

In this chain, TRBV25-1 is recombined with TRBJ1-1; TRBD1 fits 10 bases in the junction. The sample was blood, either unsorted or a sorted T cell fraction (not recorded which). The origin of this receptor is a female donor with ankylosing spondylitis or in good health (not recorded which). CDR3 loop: CASSDRTGGTEAFF. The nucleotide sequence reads TGTGCCAGCAGTGATAGGACAGGGGGCACTGAAGCTTTCTTT.